Listed here are 2 T cell receptor beta chains from one sample, sequenced in a study of vaccination effects on CD4 cells after COVID-19. Cells that had been cultured for less than 13 days were the source of isolated CD4+ T cells. Either the BNT162b2 or mRNA-1273 vaccine was given to participants in two doses. TCRdb's table, derived via immunoSEQ multiplex PCR, lists solely in-frame clones and lacks some. The data hold more than 55,000 clones, with nearly 80% observed a single time. These TCRs are of unknown antigen specificity. This specimen was CD4+ T cells from PBMCs cultured without peptide, taken after COVID-19 vaccination. The receptors here all came from a human donor who received a COVID-19 vaccine.

In its sample, this clone was seen a few times. The chain combines TRBV3-1 (or the pseudogene TRBV3-2) with TRBJ2-7; D is ambiguous. Between the trimmed V and J ends, which lost 2 bases and 0 bases, there was a span of 2 bases. CDR1 LGHDT and CDR2 YNNKEL come from the germline V gene (reference sequence). CDR3 length: 12 residues. CDR3 amino acids: CASSQSSYEQYF. The CDR3 nucleotides are TGTGCCAGCAGCCAAAGCTCCTACGAGCAGTACTTC.

V and J are TRBV29-1 and TRBJ2-3; D perhaps matches TRBD2 (6 bases). The CDR3 has 15 residues. Between the trimmed V and J ends, which lost 4 bases and 1 base, there was a span of 15 bases. Germline CDR1 and CDR2: SQVTM and ANQGSEA. CDR3 residues: CSVGAGSLGTDTQYF. The CDR3 DNA reads TGCAGCGTTGGGGCCGGGAGTCTTGGCACAGATACGCAGTATTTT.